This TCR beta chain was identified during a study of blood T cells in healthy people across ages. Looking at the study overall: When template switching was applied, about one barcoded beta molecule was captured per two T cells.

Each donor supplied roughly 9 milliliters of peripheral blood. A word on this clonotype: An end of the junction does not agree with germline; a read error may underlie this.

Then a second PCR, running about 6 to 12 cycles, was carried out with a sample-barcoded 5' primer and a J-beta primer mix. Every cDNA molecule bore a tag from a template-switch adaptor containing 12 random nucleotides. TCRdb passed the 5' RACE reads through MiXCR, listing each CDR3 protein once. The sample shows about 1.8 million distinct CDR3 sequences, about 50% of them seen only once. CDR3 length: 14 residues. Germline V gene data show CDR1 as DFQATT and CDR2 as SNEGSKA (reference sequence). The sequenced sample consisted of blood. The chain uses TRBV20-1 and TRBJ2-4; possible D gene TRBD2, 7 bases. The end of the DNA aligns better with TRBJ2-7, so the J call may be wrong. The origin of this receptor is a woman in her thirties or forties in good health. The CDR3 DNA reads as TGCGGTGCCAGGGGACGGGGGGCCCTTTTCGAGCAGTACTTC. The encoded protein is CGARGRGALFEQYF.